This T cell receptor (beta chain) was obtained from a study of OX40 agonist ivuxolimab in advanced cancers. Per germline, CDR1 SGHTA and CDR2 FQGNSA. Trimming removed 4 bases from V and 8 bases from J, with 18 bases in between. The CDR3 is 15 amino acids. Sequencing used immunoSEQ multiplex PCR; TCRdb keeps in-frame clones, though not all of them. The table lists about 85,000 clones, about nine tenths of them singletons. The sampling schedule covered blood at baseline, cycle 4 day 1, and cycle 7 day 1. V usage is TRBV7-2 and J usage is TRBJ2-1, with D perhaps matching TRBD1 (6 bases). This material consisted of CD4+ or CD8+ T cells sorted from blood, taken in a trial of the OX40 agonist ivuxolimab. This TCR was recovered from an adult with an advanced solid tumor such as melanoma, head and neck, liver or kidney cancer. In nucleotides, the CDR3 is TGTGCCAGCAGCTCCACAGGGACCCTAGGGGATGAGCAGTTCTTC. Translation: CASSSTGTLGDEQFF.